Listed here are 8 T cell receptor beta chains from one sample, sequenced in a study of long-term antiretroviral therapy in people with HIV. Survey level was the resolution at which the v3.0 immunoSEQ assay ran. Produced via immunoSEQ multiplex PCR; TCRdb's table is partial and in-frame only. The profile shows about 40,000 clones, 75% to 90% of them singletons. The material was unsorted PBMCs, obtained 3.1 years after starting antiretroviral therapy. All receptors derive from a woman in her forties or fifties with HIV.

V gene TRBV9 combines with J gene TRBJ2-5, with D possibly being TRBD2 (6 bases). The CDR3 length is 14 residues. CDR1 is SGDLS, CDR2 YYNGEE, per germline. Between the trimmed V and J ends, which lost 2 bases and 1 base, there was a span of 9 bases. The DNA of the CDR3 is TGTGCCAGCAGCGTCGCCGGGAGCCAAGAGACCCAGTACTTC. As protein: CASSVAGSQETQYF.

This clone was detected only a few times. The chain links TRBV27 to TRBJ1-2; 11 bases match TRBD1. This CDR3 contains 13 residues. CDR1 and CDR2 (germline): MNHEY, SMNVEV (reference sequence). V lost 7 bases and J lost 3; bases outside the gene matches: 1. CDR3 sequence: CASTGQGDYGYTF. The CDR3 nucleotides read TGTGCCAGCACGGGACAGGGGGACTATGGCTACACCTTC.

This rearrangement joins TRBV9 to TRBJ2-2, with 13 bases aligning to TRBD2. The CDR3 spans 21 residues. The germline CDR1 and CDR2 sequences are SGDLS and YYNGEE. Trimming took 2 bases from V and 2 from J; bases not matched to a gene: 15. Here the CDR3 reads CASSVIPTATSGGLNTGELFF. The CDR3, as DNA: TGTGCCAGCAGCGTCATCCCCACGGCGACTAGCGGGGGGCTCAACACCGGGGAGCTGTTTTTT.

The chain is built from TRBV19 and TRBJ1-5; no definite D call. Trimming shortened V by 0 bases and J by 8 bases, and 8 bases separated the two germline ends. The CDR3 contains 13 residues. The germline gives CDR1 LNHDA, CDR2 SQIVND (reference sequence). The CDR3 sequence is CASSIERDKPQHF. The CDR3 DNA is TGTGCCAGTAGTATAGAACGTGACAAGCCCCAGCATTTT. Looking up the rest from reference TRBV19 and TRBJ1-5 gives the full variable domain: DGGITQSPKYLFRKEGQNVTLSCEQNLNHDAMYWYRQDPGQGLRLIYYSQIVNDFQKGDIAEGYSVSREKKESFPLTVTSAQKNPTAFYLCASSIERDKPQHFGDGTRLSIL.

The chain links TRBV7-9 to TRBJ2-7, with TRBD1 identical over 7 bases. Germline-derived CDR1 and CDR2 are SEHNR and FQNEAQ (reference sequence). This CDR3 has 14 residues. The junction had 4 bases not matched to a gene; V was cut back by 4 bases and J by 1 base. CDR3 coding DNA: TGTGCCAGCAGCTCCGGGACAGTTTCCTACGAGCAGTACTTC. This encodes CASSSGTVSYEQYF.

The rearrangement uses TRBV9 and TRBJ1-1, with unresolved D. V was clipped by 4 bases and J by 3 bases, with 13 bases between them. The germline CDR1 and CDR2 sequences are SGDLS and YYNGEE. The CDR3 totals 14 residues. The CDR3 here is CASSSEGRYTEAFF. The CDR3 DNA reads as TGTGCCAGCAGCTCAGAAGGCCGGTACACTGAAGCTTTCTTT.

This sequence joins TRBV7-2 and TRBJ2-2, with TRBD1 matching over 9 bases. The germline V gene encodes CDR1 SGHTA and CDR2 FQGNSA. The CDR3 is 15 residues long. V trimming: 4 bases; J trimming: 4 bases; junction bases outside the gene matches: 4. DNA for the CDR3: TGTGCCAGCAGCTGGACAGGGGTTAGCACCGGGGAGCTGTTTTTT. This translates into CASSWTGVSTGELFF. Based on the CDR3 plus reference TRBV7-2 and TRBJ2-2, the full variable domain is GAGVSQSPSNKVTEKGKDVELRCDPISGHTALYWYRQSLGQGLEFLIYFQGNSAPDKSGLPSDRFSAERTGGSVSTLTIQRTQQEDSAVYLCASSWTGVSTGELFFGEGSRLTVL.

V usage is TRBV19 and J usage is TRBJ1-1; D may be TRBD1 (5 bases). Germline lookup yields CDR1 LNHDA and CDR2 SQIVND (reference sequence). The CDR3 totals 14 residues. V dropped 3 bases and J dropped 4 bases, with 12 bases sitting between them. CDR3 bases: TGTGCCAGTAGTATCGCGGGGGTGGGCACTGAAGCTTTCTTT. It yields the protein CASSIAGVGTEAFF.